This record covers a single T cell receptor (beta chain). These data originate in a study of T cell responses to AZD1222 COVID-19 vaccine. Trimming pared 5 bases from V and 8 bases from J, leaving 15 bases between. In germline, CDR1 is SGHTA, CDR2 FQGNSA. The CDR3 has 13 residues. TCRdb's table, derived via immunoSEQ multiplex PCR, lists solely in-frame clones and lacks some. This sample carries about 150,000 clones, roughly 92% of them seen once, and the ten largest clones take roughly 2.2%. The chain carries TRBV7-2 and TRBJ1-2, with D unresolved. This clonotype was obtained from an adult in good health. The sequencing used peripheral blood, collected on day 0 of AZD1222 vaccination. The CDR3 nucleotides are TGTGCCAGCAGCCAACCGCCAGCGTCGGGCTACACCTTC. This sequence encodes CASSQPPASGYTF.